This TCR beta chain derives from a study of glioma-infiltrating T cells. The study's findings and limits: Above-expected tissue-blood divergence occurred in all gliomas, most in low-grade ones.

Losses at the gene ends were 4 bases for V and 6 bases for J; bases not matched to a gene: 3. Per the germline V gene, CDR1 is LNHDA and CDR2 is SQIVND (reference sequence). This CDR3 spans 13 amino acids. By share, this clonotype counts as medium-sized. The antigen remains unidentified. Using RNA template, CDR3s of TCR alpha and beta were amplified with iRepertoire arm-PCR. TCRdb redid the calling of the multiplex PCR reads with MiXCR, one entry per CDR3 protein. This repertoire shows around 190,000 distinct CDR3 sequences, more than 30% found once; its top ten account for around 20%. This TCR was recovered from a human donor with low-grade glioma or glioblastoma, undergoing nonglioma brain surgery, or in good health (not recorded which). The sequencing sample was made of glioma tissue, nonneoplastic brain tissue, or PBMCs (not recorded which). This chain joins TRBV19 and TRBJ2-1; 7 nucleotides line up with TRBD1. The CDR3, as DNA: TGTGCCAGTAGTACCTCAGGGGGCAATGAGCAGTTCTTC. It codes for CASSTSGGNEQFF.